This TCR beta chain stems from a study of blood T cell repertoires in COVID-19. Turning to the study itself: Italy, Spain and the United States were the sources of the convalescent and acute COVID-19 samples. PBMCs, B-cell-depleted T cells, or T cells were the source of the cDNA or gDNA that made up the material.

The protocol was immunoSEQ multiplex PCR, while the TCRdb copy is restricted to in-frame clones and leaves out a portion. The repertoire holds approximately 260,000 clones, with roughly 83% as singletons. CDR3 size: 17 residues. Per germline, CDR1 MNHNS and CDR2 SASEGT. Trimming cost V 2 bases and J 6 bases; bases outside gene matches: 11. Material: peripheral blood. The chain has TRBV6-1 and TRBJ1-2; 11 bases match TRBD1. The source is a man in his sixties who had recovered from COVID-19. The CDR3: CASSERGQGDPGDGYTF. The CDR3 DNA reads TGTGCCAGCAGTGAACGGGGACAGGGGGACCCAGGGGATGGCTACACCTTC.